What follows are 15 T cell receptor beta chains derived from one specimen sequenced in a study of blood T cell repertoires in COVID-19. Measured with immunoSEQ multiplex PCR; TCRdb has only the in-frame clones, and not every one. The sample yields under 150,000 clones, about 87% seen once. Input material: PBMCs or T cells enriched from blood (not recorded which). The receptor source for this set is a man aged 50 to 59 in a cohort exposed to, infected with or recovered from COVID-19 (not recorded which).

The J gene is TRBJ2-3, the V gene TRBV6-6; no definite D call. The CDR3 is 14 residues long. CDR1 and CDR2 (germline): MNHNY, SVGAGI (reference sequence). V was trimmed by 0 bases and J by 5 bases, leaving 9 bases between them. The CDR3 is CASSYSTGVDTQYF. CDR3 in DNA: TGTGCCAGCAGTTACTCGACCGGAGTAGATACGCAGTATTTT.

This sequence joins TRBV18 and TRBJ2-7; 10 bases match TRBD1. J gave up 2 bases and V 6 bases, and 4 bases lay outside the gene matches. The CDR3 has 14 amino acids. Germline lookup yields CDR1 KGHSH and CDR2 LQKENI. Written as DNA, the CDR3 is TGTGCCAGCTCGGCGGACAGGGGGACCTACGAGCAGTACTTC. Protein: CASSADRGTYEQYF.

CDR3 sequence reads: CASSKSVGLTYEQYF. CDR3 coding DNA: TGCGCCAGCAGCAAATCGGTCGGACTTACCTACGAGCAGTACTTC. This sequence joins TRBV5-1 and TRBJ2-7; a possible D gene is TRBD2 (5 bases). The length of the CDR3 is 15 residues. Per germline, CDR1 SGHRS and CDR2 YFSETQ. V was cut by 4 bases and J by 2 bases, with 16 bases left in between.

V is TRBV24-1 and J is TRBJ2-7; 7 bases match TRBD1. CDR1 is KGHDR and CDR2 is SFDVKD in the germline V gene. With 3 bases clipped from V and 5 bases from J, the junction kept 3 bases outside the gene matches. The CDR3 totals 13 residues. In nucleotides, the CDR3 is TGTGCCACCAGTGATACCGGGACAGACGAGCAGTACTTC. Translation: CATSDTGTDEQYF.

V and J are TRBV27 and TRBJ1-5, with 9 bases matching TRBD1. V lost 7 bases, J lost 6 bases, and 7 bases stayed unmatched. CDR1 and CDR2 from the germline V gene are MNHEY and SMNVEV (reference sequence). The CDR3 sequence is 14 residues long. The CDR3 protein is CASKDRGLGQPQHF. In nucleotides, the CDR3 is TGTGCCAGCAAGGACAGGGGATTGGGTCAGCCCCAGCATTTT.

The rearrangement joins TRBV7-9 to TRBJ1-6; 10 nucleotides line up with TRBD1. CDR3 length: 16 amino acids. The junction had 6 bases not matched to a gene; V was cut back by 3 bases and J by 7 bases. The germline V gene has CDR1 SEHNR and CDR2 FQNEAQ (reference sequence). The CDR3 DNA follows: TGTGCCAGCAGCTTTGGGTTGGGACAGGGGAATTCACCCCTCCACTTT. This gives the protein CASSFGLGQGNSPLHF.

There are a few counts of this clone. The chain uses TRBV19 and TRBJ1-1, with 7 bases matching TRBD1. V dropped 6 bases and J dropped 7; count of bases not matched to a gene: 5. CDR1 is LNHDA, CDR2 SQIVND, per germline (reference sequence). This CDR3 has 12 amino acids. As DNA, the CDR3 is TGTGCCAGTAGGAGACAGGGTCTTGAAGCTTTCTTT. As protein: CASRRQGLEAFF.

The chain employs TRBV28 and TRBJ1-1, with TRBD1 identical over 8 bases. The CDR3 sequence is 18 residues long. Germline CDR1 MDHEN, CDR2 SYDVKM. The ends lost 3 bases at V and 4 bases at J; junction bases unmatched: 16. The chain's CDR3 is CASSFFIGQGGGSTEAFF. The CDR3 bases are TGTGCCAGCAGTTTTTTCATCGGACAGGGCGGCGGCAGCACTGAAGCTTTCTTT.

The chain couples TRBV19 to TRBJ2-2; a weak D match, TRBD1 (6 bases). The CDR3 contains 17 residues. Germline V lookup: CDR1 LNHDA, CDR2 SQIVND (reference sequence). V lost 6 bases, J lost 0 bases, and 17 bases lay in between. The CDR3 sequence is CASSIRSRTANTGELFF. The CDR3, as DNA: TGTGCCAGTAGCATTCGATCCCGGACAGCGAACACCGGGGAGCTGTTTTTT.

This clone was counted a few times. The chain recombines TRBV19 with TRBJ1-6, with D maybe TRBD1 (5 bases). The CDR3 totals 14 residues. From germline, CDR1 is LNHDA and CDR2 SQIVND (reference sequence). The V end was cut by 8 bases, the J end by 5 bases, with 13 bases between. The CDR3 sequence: CASRRRGDNSPLHF. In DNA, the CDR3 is TGTGCCAGTCGCCGACGGGGGGATAATTCACCCCTCCACTTT.

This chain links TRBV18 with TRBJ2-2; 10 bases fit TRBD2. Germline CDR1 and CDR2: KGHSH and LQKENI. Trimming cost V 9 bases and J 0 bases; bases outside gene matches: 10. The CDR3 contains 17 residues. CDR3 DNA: TGTGCCAGTCGCCGGGCTAGCGGGAGTTCGAACACCGGGGAGCTGTTTTTT. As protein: CASRRASGSSNTGELFF.

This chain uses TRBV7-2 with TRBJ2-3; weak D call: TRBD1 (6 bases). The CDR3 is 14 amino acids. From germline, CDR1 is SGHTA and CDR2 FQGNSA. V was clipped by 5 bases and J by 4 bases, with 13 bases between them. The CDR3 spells CASSGWGPPDTQYF. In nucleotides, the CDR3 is TGTGCCAGCAGCGGATGGGGGCCCCCAGATACGCAGTATTTT.

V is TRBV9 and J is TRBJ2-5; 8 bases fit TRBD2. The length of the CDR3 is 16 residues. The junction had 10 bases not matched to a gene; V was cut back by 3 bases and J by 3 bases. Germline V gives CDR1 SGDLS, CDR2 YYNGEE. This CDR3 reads CASSAYSGLDEETQYF. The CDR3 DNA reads TGTGCCAGCAGCGCCTATTCGGGACTAGACGAAGAGACCCAGTACTTC.

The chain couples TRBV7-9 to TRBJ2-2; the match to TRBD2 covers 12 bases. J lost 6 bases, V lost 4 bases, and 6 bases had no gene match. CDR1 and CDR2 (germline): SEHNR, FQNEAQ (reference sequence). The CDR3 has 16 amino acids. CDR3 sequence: CASSSPTSGSSGELFF. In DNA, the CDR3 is TGTGCCAGCAGCTCCCCGACTAGCGGGAGCTCCGGGGAGCTGTTTTTT.

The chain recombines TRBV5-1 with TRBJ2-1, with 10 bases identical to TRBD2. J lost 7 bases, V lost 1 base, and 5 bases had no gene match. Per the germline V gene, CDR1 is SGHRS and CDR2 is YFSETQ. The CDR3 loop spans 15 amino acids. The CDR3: CASSLPSGRNNEQFF. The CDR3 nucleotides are TGCGCCAGCAGCTTGCCTAGCGGGAGAAATAATGAGCAGTTCTTC.